This T cell receptor beta chain was obtained from a study of blood T cell repertoires in COVID-19. The method was immunoSEQ multiplex PCR; TCRdb's version includes in-frame clones alone and lacks a portion of them. The sample has about 140,000 clones; roughly 84% are singletons. CDR3 length: 13 residues. Looked up from germline, CDR1 is SGHNT and CDR2 is YENEEA. V shed 3 bases and J 6 bases; nucleotides not matched to a gene: 1. V and J are TRBV11-3 and TRBJ2-7; 11 bases are a match to TRBD2. The source is a man aged 70-80 years who had been exposed to COVID-19. What was sequenced was PBMCs or T cells enriched from blood (not recorded which). CDR3 amino acids: CASSFGLAGEQYF. The CDR3 DNA sequence: TGTGCCAGCAGCTTCGGACTAGCGGGCGAGCAGTACTTC.